The rows below give T cell receptor beta chains drawn from one sample of a study of blood T cell repertoires in COVID-19. Produced via immunoSEQ multiplex PCR; TCRdb's table is partial and in-frame only. The data show 100,000 to 150,000 clones, with around 85% seen just once and about 3.3% held by the top ten. Input material: peripheral blood. The receptors come from a woman of 80 years or more with COVID-19, enrolled during active disease. Both conserved end residues are part of each CDR3. A D gene is named only where the DNA matches it firmly. Clone sizes are given selectively: once, few, many, or a class where the clone is expanded.

V,J,D,size,DNA,CDR3
TRBV7-2,TRBJ2-3,TRBD2,-,TGTGCCAGCAGCCCCTGGGTTAGCGGGGGATACACAGATACGCAGTATTTT,CASSPWVSGGYTDTQYF
TRBV5-4,TRBJ1-2,-,-,TGTGCCAGCAGCTTGGTACAGGGTCTGTCCCATGGCTACACCTTC,CASSLVQGLSHGYTF
TRBV5-1,TRBJ2-7,-,-,TGCGCCAGCAGCTCGGGGACAAGGACCTACGAGCAGTACTTC,CASSSGTRTYEQYF
TRBV11-3,TRBJ2-7,-,-,TGTGCCAGCAGCCGGGGTCCCTACGAGCAGTACTTC,CASSRGPYEQYF
TRBV19,TRBJ2-7,TRBD1,-,TGTGCCAGTTCGGACAGGGGGATCTACGAGCAGTACTTC,CASSDRGIYEQYF
TRBV27,TRBJ1-5,TRBD1,-,TGTGCCAGCAGTCCGGGACAGGGTCGTCTCAGGGAGCCCCAGCATTTT,CASSPGQGRLREPQHF
TRBV10-3,TRBJ1-1,-,-,TGTGCCATCAGTGAGTCAGGACAGATGAACACTGAAGCTTTCTTT,CAISESGQMNTEAFF
TRBV4-2,TRBJ1-5,-,few,TGTGCCAGCAGCCAAGAAAGAGGTGGCAATCAGCCCCAGCATTTT,CASSQERGGNQPQHF
TRBV14,TRBJ2-1,TRBD2,-,TGTGCCAGCAGCCGAAGAACGGGAGGAGAGAGTGAGCAGTTCTTC,CASSRRTGGESEQFF
TRBV28,TRBJ1-1,-,-,TGTGCCAGCAGGCCACAGGGAGAAGGTACTGAAGCTTTCTTT,CASRPQGEGTEAFF
TRBV29-1,TRBJ1-1,-,-,TGCAGCGTTAAAGAACAGGTGTCGACTGAAGCTTTCTTT,CSVKEQVSTEAFF
TRBV21-1,TRBJ2-1,-,-,TGTGCCAGCAGCAAACCCCGGTCGGCGGGGCCCTGCTCCTACAATGAGCAGTTCTTC,CASSKPRSAGPCSYNEQFF
TRBV29-1,TRBJ2-7,TRBD1,-,TGCAGCGTGAGGACAGGGGGTTCGGGGGAGCAGTACTTC,CSVRTGGSGEQYF
TRBV7-3,TRBJ2-2,-,-,TGTGCCAGCAGCCGAGATAACACCGGGGAGCTGTTTTTT,CASSRDNTGELFF
TRBV14,TRBJ1-6,-,-,TGTGCCAGCGGCGGGATGGGCAATTCACCCCTCCACTTT,CASGGMGNSPLHF
TRBV6-6,TRBJ1-4,TRBD1,-,TGTGCCAGCATCCAGACAGGGGCGACTGAAAAACTGTTTTTT,CASIQTGATEKLFF
TRBV28,TRBJ2-1,-,-,TGTGCCAGCAATTCCCCCCACTACAATGAGCAGTTCTTC,CASNSPHYNEQFF
TRBV7-2,TRBJ1-6,-,-,TGTGCCAGCAGCCCGAGGACCGGGGTCGATAATTCACCCCTCCACTTT,CASSPRTGVDNSPLHF
TRBV20-1,TRBJ1-1,-,-,TGCAGTGCCAGTAGACAGGAGACCATGAACACTGAAGCTTTCTTT,CSASRQETMNTEAFF
TRBV9,TRBJ1-5,TRBD1,few,TGTGCCAGCAGCGTAGCCGGACAGGTTGGTCAGCCCCAGCATTTT,CASSVAGQVGQPQHF
TRBV7-9,TRBJ1-4,TRBD1,-,TGTGCCAGCAGCCCCCGGGCCACAGGGGTTCATGAAAAACTGTTTTTT,CASSPRATGVHEKLFF
TRBV5-1,TRBJ1-4,TRBD1,-,TGCGCCAGCAGCTTGGGGACAGGAAGGGGGCCTGAAAAACTGTTTTTT,CASSLGTGRGPEKLFF
TRBV5-1,TRBJ1-1,-,-,TGCGCCAGCAGCCCTAGTCTGTGGGACACTGAAGCTTTCTTT,CASSPSLWDTEAFF
TRBV5-6,TRBJ2-7,-,-,TGTGCCAGCAGCTCAGGCCCTGCTTACGAGCAGTACTTC,CASSSGPAYEQYF
TRBV19,TRBJ2-2,-,-,TGTGCCAGTAGGACTACCGGGGAGCTGTTTTTT,CASRTTGELFF
TRBV5-1,TRBJ2-5,-,few,TGCGCCAGCAGCCAGGGGAACCAAGAGACCCAGTACTTC,CASSQGNQETQYF
TRBV19,TRBJ2-1,TRBD2,-,TGTGCCAGTAGTATAGATGGGACTAGCGGGATCTACAATGAGCAGTTCTTC,CASSIDGTSGIYNEQFF
TRBV7-2,TRBJ1-3,-,-,TGTGCCAGCAAGCAGGGTGACGGAAACACCATATATTTT,CASKQGDGNTIYF
TRBV6-2/TRBV6-3,TRBJ1-6,TRBD1,-,TGTGCCAGCAGTTCGCATTCCGGGACAGGGTCCTCACCCCTCCACTTT,CASSSHSGTGSSPLHF
TRBV5-4,TRBJ2-1,TRBD2,-,TGTGCCAGCAGCGTATCCCTAGCGGGAGGGCCGAATGAGCAGTTCTTC,CASSVSLAGGPNEQFF
TRBV6-5,TRBJ2-1,TRBD2,once,TGTGCCAGCACCCGGACTAGCCACAATGAGCAGTTCTTC,CASTRTSHNEQFF
TRBV7-9,TRBJ1-6,TRBD1,few,TGTGCCAGCAGCCGGACAGGGGCCGATTCACCCCTCCACTTT,CASSRTGADSPLHF
TRBV7-2,TRBJ2-2,TRBD1,-,TGTGCCAGCAGCTTCCTAGGACAGGGGGCAGGCGGGGAGCTGTTTTTT,CASSFLGQGAGGELFF
TRBV4-3,TRBJ2-3,TRBD2,-,TGCGCCAGCAGCCAAGGGACGGGAGGGGCACAACCTGTTACGCAGTATTTT,CASSQGTGGAQPVTQYF
TRBV3-1/TRBV3-2,TRBJ2-5,TRBD1,-,TGTGCCAGCAGCCAGAATCACAGGGGGGCAGAGACCCAGTACTTC,CASSQNHRGAETQYF
TRBV19,TRBJ2-2,-,-,TGTGCCAGTACCAAACAGGGTACCGGGGAGCTGTTTTTT,CASTKQGTGELFF
TRBV3-1/TRBV3-2,TRBJ2-6,-,once,TGTGCCAGCAGCCAAGATAGGCAGGTTGCCTCTGGGGCCAACGTCCTGACTTTC,CASSQDRQVASGANVLTF
TRBV7-2,TRBJ2-1,-,-,TGTGCCAGCAGCTTACAGTCGGGAACGGGTTCCTACAATGAGCAGTTCTTC,CASSLQSGTGSYNEQFF
TRBV19,TRBJ1-3,-,-,TGTGCCAGTAGTACCAGACAGGCTGGAAACACCATATATTTT,CASSTRQAGNTIYF
TRBV6-1,TRBJ1-2,-,-,TGTGCCAGCAGTGGGCAGGGGAACTATGGCTACACCTTC,CASSGQGNYGYTF
TRBV4-3,TRBJ1-4,-,-,TGCGCCAGCAGCCAGGAGACAGGTTTTAATGAAAAACTGTTTTTT,CASSQETGFNEKLFF
TRBV7-2,TRBJ2-2,TRBD2,-,TGTGCCAGCAGCCCGCCCGGGCTAGCGGGAGGAACCGGGGAGCTGTTTTTT,CASSPPGLAGGTGELFF
TRBV6-6,TRBJ2-7,TRBD1,once,TGTGCCAGCAGAGTACAGGGGGAGTACGAGCAGTACTTC,CASRVQGEYEQYF